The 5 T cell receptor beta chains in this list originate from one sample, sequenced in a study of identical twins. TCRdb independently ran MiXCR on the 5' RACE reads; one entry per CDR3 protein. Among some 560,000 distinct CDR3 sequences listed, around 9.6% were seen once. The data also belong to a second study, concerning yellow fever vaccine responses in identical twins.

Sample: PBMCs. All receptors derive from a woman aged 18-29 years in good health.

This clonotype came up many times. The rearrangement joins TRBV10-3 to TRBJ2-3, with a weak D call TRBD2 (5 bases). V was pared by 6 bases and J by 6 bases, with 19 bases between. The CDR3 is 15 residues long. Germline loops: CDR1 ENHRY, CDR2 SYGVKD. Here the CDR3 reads CAIRDPGNRSDTQYF. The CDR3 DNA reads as TGTGCCATCAGGGACCCGGGGAACCGATCCGATACGCAGTATTTT.

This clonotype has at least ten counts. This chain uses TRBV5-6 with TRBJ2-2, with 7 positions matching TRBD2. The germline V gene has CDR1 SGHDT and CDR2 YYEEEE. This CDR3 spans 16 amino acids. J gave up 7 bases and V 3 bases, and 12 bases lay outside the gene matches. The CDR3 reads CASSSTSDRYYGELFF. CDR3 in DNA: TGTGCCAGCAGCTCCACTAGCGACCGGTACTACGGGGAGCTGTTTTTT. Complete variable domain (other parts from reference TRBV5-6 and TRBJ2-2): DAGVTQSPTHLIKTRGQQVTLRCSPKSGHDTVSWYQQALGQGPQFIFQYYEEEERQRGNFPDRFSGHQFPNYSSELNVNALLLGDSALYLCASSSTSDRYYGELFFGEGSRLTVL.

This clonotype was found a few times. The DNA for the CDR3 is TGTGCCAGCAGCTTAGATACTCGGCGGGGGGGCCGAGAGACCCAGTACTTC. Translating gives CASSLDTRRGGRETQYF. V gene TRBV7-8 combines with J gene TRBJ2-5, with 9 nucleotides matching TRBD2. Germline V gene lookup returns CDR1 SGHVS and CDR2 FQNEAQ. J lost 4 bases, V lost 1 base, and 10 bases had no gene match. The CDR3 is made up of 17 amino acids.

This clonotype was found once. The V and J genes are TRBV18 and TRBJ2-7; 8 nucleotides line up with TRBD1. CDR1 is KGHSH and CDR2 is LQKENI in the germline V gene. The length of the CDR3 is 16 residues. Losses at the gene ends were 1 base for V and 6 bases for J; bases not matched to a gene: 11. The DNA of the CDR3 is TGTGCCAGCTCACCACGGACAGGGCACCTATCTCTCGAGCAGTACTTC. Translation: CASSPRTGHLSLEQYF.

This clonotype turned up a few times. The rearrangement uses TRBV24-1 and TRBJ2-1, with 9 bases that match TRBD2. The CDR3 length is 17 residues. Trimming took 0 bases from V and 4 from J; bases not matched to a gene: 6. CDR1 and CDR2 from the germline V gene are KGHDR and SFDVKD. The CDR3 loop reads CATSDLRLAGSYNEQFF. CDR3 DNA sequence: TGTGCCACCAGTGATTTGCGCCTAGCGGGATCTTACAATGAGCAGTTCTTC.